These 28 T cell receptor beta chains were sequenced from one sample in a study of shared clonotypes between healthy human individuals. TCRdb keeps only in-frame clones here, not all; method: immunoSEQ multiplex PCR. The table includes about 1.1 million clones, 60% to 80% detected once. Sequenced input: memory CD4+ T cells from PBMCs. Documented subset: CD45RA-negative fraction. The receptors derive from a man between 18 and 35 years old in good health. Some clones in this sample may be carry-over from other donors' samples.

As to this clone: The junction shows a germline mismatch at one end, possibly a read error. CDR3 residues: CASGRSDTQYF. The DNA for the CDR3 is TGCGCGAGCGGGAGGTCAGATACGCAGTATTTT. V is TRBV25-1 and J is TRBJ2-3; 9 nucleotides align to TRBD2. The CDR3 is made up of 11 amino acids. In germline, CDR1 is MGHDK, CDR2 SYGVNS.

The rearrangement joins TRBV19 to TRBJ1-1, with unresolved D. Deletions cut 5 bases from V and 4 bases from J, with 11 bases between. Germline V gives CDR1 LNHDA, CDR2 SQIVND (reference sequence). This CDR3 comprises 13 residues. CDR3 sequence reads: CASSSTRATEAFF. The CDR3 DNA reads as TGTGCCAGTAGTTCGACCCGGGCCACTGAAGCTTTCTTT.

Note on this clone: A much larger clone differs by one base, so this may be a read error. This specimen includes other DNA sequences encoding the same CDR3. The genes are TRBV7-3 and TRBJ1-6; D might be TRBD1 (5 bases). Trimming removed 5 bases from V and 7 bases from J, with 9 bases in between. The germline CDR1 and CDR2 sequences are SGHTA and FQGTGA. This CDR3 is 13 amino acids long. The CDR3: CASSTGQNSPLHF. The CDR3 nucleotides read TGTGCCAGCAGCACGGGGCAGAATTCACCCCTCCACTTT.

The table lists this clone with a few counts. This chain connects TRBV6-5 to TRBJ1-1; D not certain. CDR3 length: 15 residues. Germline lookup yields CDR1 MNHEY and CDR2 SVGAGI. V gave up 4 bases and J gave up 4 bases, with 16 bases separating them. This CDR3 reads CASSSPGSAGTEAFF. The DNA of the CDR3 is TGTGCCAGCAGTTCCCCGGGGTCGGCGGGCACTGAAGCTTTCTTT.

This chain connects TRBV11-1 to TRBJ2-7; D perhaps matches TRBD1 (5 bases). The CDR3 length is 14 residues. V was pared by 2 bases and J by 6 bases, with 14 bases between. Germline V CDR1 and CDR2: SGHAT, FQDESV (reference sequence). CDR3 nucleotide sequence: TGTGCCAGCAGCTTACCTGGCAGGGCACGCGAGCAGTACTTC. Its translation: CASSLPGRAREQYF.

The chain joins TRBV7-3 to TRBJ2-2; D is unresolved. This CDR3 region has 16 residues. V was shortened by 5 bases and J by 1 base, with 14 bases between the two germline ends. Germline V gene data show CDR1 as SGHTA and CDR2 as FQGTGA. CDR3 loop: CASSPFRNLNTGELFF. The CDR3 nucleotides are TGTGCCAGCAGCCCATTCAGGAACTTGAACACCGGGGAGCTGTTTTTT. Drawing the rest from reference TRBV7-3 and TRBJ2-2, the complete variable domain is GAGVSQTPSNKVTEKGKYVELRCDPISGHTALYWYRQSLGQGPEFLIYFQGTGAADDSGLPNDRFFAVRPEGSVSTLKIQRTERGDSAVYLCASSPFRNLNTGELFFGEGSRLTVL.

V gene TRBV18 combines with J gene TRBJ2-1, with a tentative D call TRBD2 (6 bases). This CDR3 region has 14 residues. The V gene's germline CDR1 is KGHSH and CDR2 LQKENI. Between the trimmed V and J ends, which lost 6 bases and 5 bases, there was a span of 14 bases. The CDR3 bases are TGTGCCAGCTCGCCGAAGCGGGCGGACAATGAGCAGTTCTTC. Translating gives CASSPKRADNEQFF. The full variable domain, with the rest looked up from reference TRBV18 and TRBJ2-1, is NAGVMQNPRHLVRRRGQEARLRCSPMKGHSHVYWYRQLPEEGLKFMVYLQKENIIDESGMPKERFSAEFPKEGPSILRIQQVVRGDSAAYFCASSPKRADNEQFFGPGTRLTVL.

The chain has TRBV21-1 and TRBJ1-2. TRBV21-1 is given as a pseudogene. This CDR3 has 15 residues. In DNA, the CDR3 is TGTGCCAGCAGTCCCGGCCGGGGGCGTAGGTATGGCTACACCTTC. Translated: CASSPGRGRRYGYTF.

The chain recombines TRBV6-5 with TRBJ2-7; a possible D gene is TRBD2 (5 bases). Germline assignment: CDR1 MNHEY and CDR2 SVGAGI. The CDR3 loop spans 14 amino acids. Between the trimmed V and J ends, which lost 5 bases and 6 bases, there was a span of 17 bases. Here the CDR3 reads CASSRSRTEGEQYF. The CDR3, as DNA: TGTGCCAGCAGTCGCTCCCGAACCGAGGGCGAGCAGTACTTC.

The genes are TRBV7-9 and TRBJ1-2, with no clear D. Germline V gene data show CDR1 as SEHNR and CDR2 as FQNEAQ (reference sequence). The CDR3 consists of 13 residues. V was shortened by 4 bases and J by 4 bases, with 10 bases between the two germline ends. The CDR3: CASSSGSLYGYTF. CDR3 DNA sequence: TGTGCCAGCAGCTCCGGGTCCCTCTATGGCTACACCTTC.

This sequence joins TRBV28 and TRBJ2-7; 13 bases align to TRBD2. Germline V gene sequence: CDR1 MDHEN, CDR2 SYDVKM. Trimming cost V 6 bases and J 0 bases; bases outside gene matches: 8. The CDR3 extends over 17 amino acids. The CDR3 reads CASRPLGLAGRSYEQYF. The CDR3 nucleotides read TGTGCCAGCAGACCCCTGGGACTAGCGGGACGCTCCTACGAGCAGTACTTC.

This rearrangement joins TRBV9 to TRBJ1-3; possibly TRBD1 for D (6 bases). CDR3 length: 20 residues. The germline V and J ends were trimmed by 4 bases and 0 bases, with 26 bases remaining between them. Per germline, CDR1 SGDLS and CDR2 YYNGEE. CDR3 loop: CASSPRGGHETISSGNTIYF. As DNA, the CDR3 is TGTGCCAGCAGCCCCCGCGGGGGCCATGAAACTATAAGCTCTGGAAACACCATATATTTT.

The chain has TRBV28 and TRBJ2-1; 11 nucleotides match TRBD2. V lost 5 bases to trimming and J lost 4 bases; unmatched junction nucleotides: 4. The CDR3 runs to 15 residues. Germline-derived CDR1 and CDR2 are MDHEN and SYDVKM. The CDR3 loop is CASSTLAGGYNEQFF. The DNA of the CDR3 is TGTGCCAGCAGTACTCTAGCGGGAGGATACAATGAGCAGTTCTTC.

This clone was counted only a few times. The chain joins TRBV28 to TRBJ1-5, with D maybe TRBD1 (6 bases). V was cut by 0 bases and J by 3 bases, with 12 bases left in between. The CDR3 has 16 amino acids. From germline, CDR1 is MDHEN and CDR2 SYDVKM. The DNA for the CDR3 is TGTGCCAGCAGTTTATGGAACAGGGTTGACAATCAGCCCCAGCATTTT. It yields the protein CASSLWNRVDNQPQHF. Together with reference TRBV28 and TRBJ1-5, the CDR3 gives the full variable domain: DVKVTQSSRYLVKRTGEKVFLECVQDMDHENMFWYRQDPGLGLRLIYFSYDVKMKEKGDIPEGYSVSREKKERFSLILESASTNQTSMYLCASSLWNRVDNQPQHFGDGTRLSIL.

This clone has ten or more counts. This same CDR3 is encoded by further DNA sequences in the sample. This rearrangement joins TRBV18 to TRBJ1-1; D call uncertain. Trimming shortened V by 3 bases and J by 2 bases, and 10 bases separated the two germline ends. CDR1 is KGHSH and CDR2 is LQKENI in the germline V gene. CDR3 length equals 14 residues. CDR3 sequence reads: CASSPLDGNTEAFF. CDR3 coding DNA: TGTGCCAGCTCACCGTTAGACGGTAACACTGAAGCTTTCTTT.

The chain joins TRBV7-3 to TRBJ2-1; D is undetermined. Between the trimmed V and J ends, which lost 5 bases and 0 bases, there was a span of 5 bases. Germline CDR1 and CDR2: SGHTA and FQGTGA. The CDR3 has 13 amino acids. In DNA form, the CDR3 reads TGTGCCAGCAGCCAGGACTCCTACAATGAGCAGTTCTTC. It encodes CASSQDSYNEQFF.

The V call is TRBV6-5, the J call TRBJ2-6; D perhaps matches TRBD2 (5 bases). Between the trimmed V and J ends, which lost 8 bases and 0 bases, there was a span of 11 bases. From germline, CDR1 is MNHEY and CDR2 SVGAGI. The CDR3 is made up of 15 amino acids. The CDR3 sequence is CASRGLDSGANVLTF. CDR3 DNA sequence: TGTGCCAGCCGAGGGCTAGACTCTGGGGCCAACGTCCTGACTTTC.

The rearrangement joins TRBV5-4 to TRBJ1-2; D is unresolved. CDR3 length: 13 amino acids. V lost 6 bases and J lost 3, with 12 bases in between. Germline V gives CDR1 SGHNT, CDR2 YYREEE (reference sequence). CDR3 coding DNA: TGTGCCAGCACCCGAGCGGACGACTATGGCTACACCTTC. It specifies CASTRADDYGYTF.

This sequence joins TRBV5-1 and TRBJ2-3; 10 bases are a match to TRBD2. Germline assignment: CDR1 SGHRS and CDR2 YFSETQ. This CDR3 is built from 18 residues. The ends lost 0 bases at V and 5 bases at J; junction bases unmatched: 12. CDR3 coding DNA: TGCGCCAGCAGCTTGGCCTTACTAGCGGGATCCCGGGGAGATACGCAGTATTTT. Translating it yields CASSLALLAGSRGDTQYF.

The rearrangement joins TRBV2 to TRBJ2-1, with 10 nucleotides matching TRBD2. J lost 5 bases, V lost 8 bases, and 3 bases had no gene match. The length of the CDR3 is 13 residues. CDR1 is SNHLY, CDR2 FYNNEI, per germline. CDR3 in amino acids: CASQLAGHNEQFF. CDR3 DNA sequence: TGTGCCAGCCAACTAGCGGGACACAATGAGCAGTTCTTC.

In its sample, this clone was seen once. V gene TRBV15 combines with J gene TRBJ2-5, with TRBD2 as a possible D gene (7 bases). In germline, CDR1 is LNHNV, CDR2 YYDKDF (reference sequence). The V gene lost 0 bases and the J gene lost 7 bases, with 12 bases spanning the gap. The CDR3 spans 14 residues. The CDR3 here is CATSRDGRGGTQYF. CDR3 DNA: TGTGCCACCAGCAGAGACGGAAGGGGGGGGACCCAGTACTTC.

This chain connects TRBV6-1 to TRBJ2-5; the D is unclear. V gave up 8 bases and J gave up 1 base, with 14 bases separating them. CDR1 is MNHNS and CDR2 is SASEGT in the germline V gene. The CDR3 contains 14 residues. CDR3: CASCPRTLQETQYF. The CDR3 nucleotides are TGTGCCAGCTGTCCCCGGACCCTCCAAGAGACCCAGTACTTC.

This clone was seen many times. The V call is TRBV10-3, the J call TRBJ2-3, with TRBD1 identical over 9 bases. This CDR3 contains 14 residues. Germline V lookup: CDR1 ENHRY, CDR2 SYGVKD. The trim removed 6 bases at V and 5 bases at J, leaving 6 bases unmatched. The CDR3 DNA sequence: TGTGCCATCAGCCTGACAGGGGGAGAAGATACGCAGTATTTT. It codes for CAISLTGGEDTQYF.

This clone was counted only a few times. The chain combines TRBV4-2 with TRBJ2-1, with 11 bases matching TRBD2. The germline V gene has CDR1 LGHNA and CDR2 YNFKEQ. Unmatched junction bases numbered 1, after V lost 1 base and J lost 5 bases. The CDR3 covers 15 residues. For the CDR3, the DNA is TGTGCCAGCAGCCAAGGACTAGCGGGGAACAATGAGCAGTTCTTC. This encodes CASSQGLAGNNEQFF.

The chain has TRBV7-9 and TRBJ2-3; either TRBD1 or TRBD2 may supply D (5 bases each). The CDR3 has 15 amino acids. V was cut by 6 bases and J by 2 bases, with 15 bases left in between. CDR1 is SEHNR, CDR2 FQNEAQ, per germline (reference sequence). The CDR3 sequence is CASRTDTSTTDTQYF. The CDR3 bases are TGTGCCAGCAGGACAGATACTAGTACCACAGATACGCAGTATTTT.

This chain links TRBV6-6 with TRBJ2-7, with 8 positions matching TRBD2. CDR3 length equals 14 residues. V was pared by 5 bases and J by 2 bases, with 5 bases of the junction left unmatched. Germline V lookup: CDR1 MNHNY, CDR2 SVGAGI (reference sequence). CDR3 amino acids: CASSAGGITYEQYF. The CDR3 DNA follows: TGTGCCAGCAGTGCGGGAGGAATCACCTACGAGCAGTACTTC.

This rearrangement joins TRBV28 to TRBJ1-1; possibly TRBD1 for D (6 bases). With 4 bases removed from V and 2 bases from J, the gap between germline ends came to 11 bases. Per the germline V gene, CDR1 is MDHEN and CDR2 is SYDVKM. This CDR3 has 14 residues. The CDR3 reads CASSSPGTNTEAFF. The CDR3, as DNA: TGTGCCAGCAGTTCCCCGGGGACAAACACTGAAGCTTTCTTT. The entire variable domain, with the rest obtained from reference TRBV28 and TRBJ1-1, is as follows: DVKVTQSSRYLVKRTGEKVFLECVQDMDHENMFWYRQDPGLGLRLIYFSYDVKMKEKGDIPEGYSVSREKKERFSLILESASTNQTSMYLCASSSPGTNTEAFFGQGTRLTVV.

V and J are TRBV9 and TRBJ2-7, with D tentatively TRBD2 (6 bases). The CDR3 has 13 residues. V was pared by 4 bases and J by 5 bases, with 13 bases between. Germline V gene sequence: CDR1 SGDLS, CDR2 YYNGEE. CDR3 residues: CASSIGGKNEQYF. CDR3 bases: TGTGCCAGCAGCATTGGGGGGAAAAACGAGCAGTACTTC.